This is a list of T cell receptor beta chains from one sample in a study of CXCR3-negative and CXCR3-positive naive CD8 T cells. Reprocessing the 5' RACE reads, TCRdb reports a single entry for every CDR3 protein and omits DNA. The table gives roughly 140,000 distinct CDR3 sequences; the top ten clones make up around 0.3% of it. Material for sequencing was naive CXCR3+ CD8+ T cells from blood. The source is a human donor in good health. Some clones in this sample may be carry-over from other donors' samples. CDR3s include the opening cysteine and the closing phenylalanine or tryptophan. Fields, in order: CDR3 protein, J gene, V gene.

CASSLDYTDTQYF TRBJ2-3 TRBV11-2
CSVEDPAYENTGELFF TRBJ2-2 TRBV29-1
CASSFIQATYQPQHF TRBJ1-5 TRBV28
CASSPTGAVNIQYF TRBJ2-4 TRBV18
CASSIPRTDSNQPQHF TRBJ1-5 TRBV19
CASSLTQGARYEQYF TRBJ2-7 TRBV7-9
CASSPPGRDQEQFF TRBJ2-1 TRBV12-3/TRBV12-4
CASSVTDYNEQFF TRBJ2-1 TRBV9
CAWSRGGSSYNEQFF TRBJ2-1 TRBV30
CSARVGVEQYF TRBJ2-7 TRBV20-1
CASSPRGRSSTDTQYF TRBJ2-3 TRBV4-1
CSVAETGGTNEKLFF TRBJ1-4 TRBV29-1
CASSPIPGSTNEKLFF TRBJ1-4 TRBV27
CAPRAVQETQYF TRBJ2-5 TRBV21-1
CASSTGPYSYEQYF TRBJ2-7 TRBV13
CSVEDGVGNYGYTF TRBJ1-2 TRBV29-1
CASSVHQGNTGELFF TRBJ2-2 TRBV2
CASSERDTGGYGTEAFF TRBJ1-1 TRBV2